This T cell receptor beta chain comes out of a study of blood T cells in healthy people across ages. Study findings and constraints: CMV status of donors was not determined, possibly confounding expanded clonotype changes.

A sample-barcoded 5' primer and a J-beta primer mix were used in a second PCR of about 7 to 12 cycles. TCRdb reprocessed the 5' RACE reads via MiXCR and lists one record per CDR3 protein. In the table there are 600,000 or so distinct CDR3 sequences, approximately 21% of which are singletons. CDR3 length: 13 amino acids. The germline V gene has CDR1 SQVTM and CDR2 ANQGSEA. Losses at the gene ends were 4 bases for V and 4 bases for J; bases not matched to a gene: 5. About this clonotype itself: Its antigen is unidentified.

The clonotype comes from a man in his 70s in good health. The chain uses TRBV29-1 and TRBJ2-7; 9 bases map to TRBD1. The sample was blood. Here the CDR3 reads CSVGGTGSYEQYF. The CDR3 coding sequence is TGCAGCGTTGGAGGGACAGGGTCTTACGAGCAGTACTTC.